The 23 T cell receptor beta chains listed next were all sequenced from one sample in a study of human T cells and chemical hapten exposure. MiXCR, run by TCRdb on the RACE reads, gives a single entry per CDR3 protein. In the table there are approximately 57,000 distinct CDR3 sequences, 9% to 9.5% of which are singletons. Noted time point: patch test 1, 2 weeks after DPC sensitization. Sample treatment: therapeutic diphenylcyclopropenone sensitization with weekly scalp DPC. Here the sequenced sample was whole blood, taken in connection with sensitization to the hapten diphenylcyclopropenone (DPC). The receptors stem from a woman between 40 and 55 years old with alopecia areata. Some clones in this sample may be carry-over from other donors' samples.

The CDR3 nucleotides read TGTGCCAGCTCACCTGCGACAGGGGGCATGACTAATGAAAAACTGTTTTTT. This encodes CASSPATGGMTNEKLFF. The rearrangement uses TRBV18 and TRBJ1-4; 10 positions match TRBD1. The CDR3 spans 17 residues. Unmatched junction bases numbered 6, after V lost 3 bases and J lost 2 bases. Germline CDR1 reads KGHSH; CDR2 reads LQKENI.

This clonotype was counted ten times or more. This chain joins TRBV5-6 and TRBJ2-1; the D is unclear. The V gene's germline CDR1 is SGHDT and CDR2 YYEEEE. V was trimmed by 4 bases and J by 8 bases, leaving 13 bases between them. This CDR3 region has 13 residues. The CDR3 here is CASSGATWDEQFF. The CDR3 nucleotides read TGTGCCAGCAGCGGAGCTACCTGGGATGAGCAGTTCTTC.

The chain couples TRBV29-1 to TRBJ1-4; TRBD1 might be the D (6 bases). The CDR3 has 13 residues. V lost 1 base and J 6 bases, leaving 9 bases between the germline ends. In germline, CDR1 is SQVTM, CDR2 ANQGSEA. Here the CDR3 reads CSVEAGGDEKLFF. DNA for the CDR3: TGCAGCGTTGAAGCCGGGGGCGATGAAAAACTGTTTTTT.

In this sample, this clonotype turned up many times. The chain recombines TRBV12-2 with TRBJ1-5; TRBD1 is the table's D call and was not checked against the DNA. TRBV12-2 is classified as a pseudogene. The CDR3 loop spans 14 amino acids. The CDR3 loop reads CASRLATGFQPQHF. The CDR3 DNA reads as TGTGCAAGTCGCTTAGCCACAGGGTTCCAGCCCCAGCATTTT.

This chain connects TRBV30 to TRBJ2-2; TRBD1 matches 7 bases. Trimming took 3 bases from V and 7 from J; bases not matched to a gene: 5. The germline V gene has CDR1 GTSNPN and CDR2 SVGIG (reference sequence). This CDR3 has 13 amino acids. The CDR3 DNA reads TGTGCCTGGAGGGTTCAGGGGGTCGGGGAGCTGTTTTTT. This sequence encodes CAWRVQGVGELFF.

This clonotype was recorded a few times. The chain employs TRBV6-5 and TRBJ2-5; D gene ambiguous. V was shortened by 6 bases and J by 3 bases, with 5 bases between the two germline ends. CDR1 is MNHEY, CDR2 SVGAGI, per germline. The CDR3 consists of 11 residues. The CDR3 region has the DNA TGTGCCAGCAGCGCTAAAGAGACCCAGTACTTC. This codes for CASSAKETQYF.

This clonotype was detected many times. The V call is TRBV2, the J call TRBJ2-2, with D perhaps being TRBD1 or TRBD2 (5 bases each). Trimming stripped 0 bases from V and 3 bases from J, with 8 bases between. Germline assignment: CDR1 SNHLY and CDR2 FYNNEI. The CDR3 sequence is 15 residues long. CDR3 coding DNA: TGTGCCAGCAGTGAAGCGGGGACCTACACCGGGGAGCTGTTTTTT. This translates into CASSEAGTYTGELFF.

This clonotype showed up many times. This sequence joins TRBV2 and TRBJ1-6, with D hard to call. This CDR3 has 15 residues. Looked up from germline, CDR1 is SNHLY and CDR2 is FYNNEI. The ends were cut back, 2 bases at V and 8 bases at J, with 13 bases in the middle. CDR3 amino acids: CASSENDSFYSPLHF. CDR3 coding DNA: TGTGCCAGCAGTGAAAACGACTCCTTTTATTCACCCCTCCACTTT. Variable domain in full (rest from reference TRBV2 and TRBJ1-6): EPEVTQTPSHQVTQMGQEVILRCVPISNHLYFYWYRQILGQKVEFLVSFYNNEISEKSEIFDDQFSVERPDGSNFTLKIRSTKLEDSAMYFCASSENDSFYSPLHFGNGTRLTVT.

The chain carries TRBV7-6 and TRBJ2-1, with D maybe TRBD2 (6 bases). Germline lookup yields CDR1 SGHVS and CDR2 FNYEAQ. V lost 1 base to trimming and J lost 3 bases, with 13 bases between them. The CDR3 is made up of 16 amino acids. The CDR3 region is CASSLGSGVFYNEQFF. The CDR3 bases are TGTGCCAGCAGCTTAGGGTCGGGGGTTTTCTACAATGAGCAGTTCTTC.

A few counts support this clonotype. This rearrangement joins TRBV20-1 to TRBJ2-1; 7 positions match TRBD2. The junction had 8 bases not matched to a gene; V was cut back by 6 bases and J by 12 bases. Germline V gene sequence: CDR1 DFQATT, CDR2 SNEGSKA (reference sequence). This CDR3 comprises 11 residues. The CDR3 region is CSATSGGRQFF. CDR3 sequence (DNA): TGCAGTGCAACTTCGGGGGGTCGGCAGTTCTTC.

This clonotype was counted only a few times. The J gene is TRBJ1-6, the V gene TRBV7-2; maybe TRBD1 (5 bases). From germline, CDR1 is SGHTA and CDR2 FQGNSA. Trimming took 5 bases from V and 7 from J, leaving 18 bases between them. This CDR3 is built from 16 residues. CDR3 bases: TGTGCCAGCAGCGTAGACAGATCCCCTCGAAATTCACCCCTCCACTTT. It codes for CASSVDRSPRNSPLHF.

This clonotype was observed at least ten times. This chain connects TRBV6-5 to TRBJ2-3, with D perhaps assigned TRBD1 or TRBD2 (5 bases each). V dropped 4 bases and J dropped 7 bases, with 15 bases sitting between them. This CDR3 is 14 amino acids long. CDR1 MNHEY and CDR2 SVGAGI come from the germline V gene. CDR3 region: CASSSPGDVNTQYF. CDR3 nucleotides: TGTGCCAGCAGTTCCCCCGGGGACGTTAATACGCAGTATTTT.

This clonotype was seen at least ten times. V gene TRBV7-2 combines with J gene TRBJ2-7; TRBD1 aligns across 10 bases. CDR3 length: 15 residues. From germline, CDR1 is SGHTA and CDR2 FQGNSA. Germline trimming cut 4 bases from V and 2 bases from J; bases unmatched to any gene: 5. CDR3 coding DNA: TGTGCCAGCAGCTCCCAGGGGACAGGGGCCTACGAGCAGTACTTC. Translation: CASSSQGTGAYEQYF.

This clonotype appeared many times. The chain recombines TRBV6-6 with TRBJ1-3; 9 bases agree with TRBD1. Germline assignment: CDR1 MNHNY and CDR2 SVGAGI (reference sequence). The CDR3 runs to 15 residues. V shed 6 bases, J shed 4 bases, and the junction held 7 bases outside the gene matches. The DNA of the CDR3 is TGTGCCAGCAGGGAACAGGGGGCAGGGGGAAACACCATATATTTT. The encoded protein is CASREQGAGGNTIYF.

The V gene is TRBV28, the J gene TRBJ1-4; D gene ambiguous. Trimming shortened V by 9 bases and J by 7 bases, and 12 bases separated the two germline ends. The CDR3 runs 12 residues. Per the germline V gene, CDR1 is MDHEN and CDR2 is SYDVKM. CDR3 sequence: CASGVMSEKLFF. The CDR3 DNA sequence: TGTGCCAGTGGTGTGATGAGTGAAAAACTGTTTTTT.

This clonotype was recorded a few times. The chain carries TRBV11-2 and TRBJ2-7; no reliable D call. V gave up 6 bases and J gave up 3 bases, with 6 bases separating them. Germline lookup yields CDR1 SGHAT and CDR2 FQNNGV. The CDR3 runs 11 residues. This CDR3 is CASRLHYEQYF. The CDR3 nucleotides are TGTGCCAGCAGACTACACTACGAGCAGTACTTC.

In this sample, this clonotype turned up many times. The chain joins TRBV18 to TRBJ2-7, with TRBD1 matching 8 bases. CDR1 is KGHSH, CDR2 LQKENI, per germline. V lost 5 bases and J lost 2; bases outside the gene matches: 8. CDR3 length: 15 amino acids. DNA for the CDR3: TGTGCCAGCTCAGCGACTACAGGGGGAGCCTACGAGCAGTACTTC. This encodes CASSATTGGAYEQYF.

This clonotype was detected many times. CDR3 residues: CASSEGRNSNQPQHF. The CDR3 nucleotides read TGTGCCAGCAGTGAGGGACGCAATAGCAATCAGCCCCAGCATTTT. The chain combines TRBV28 with TRBJ1-5, with a tentative D call TRBD1 (5 bases). The ends were cut back, 5 bases at V and 0 bases at J, with 11 bases in the middle. The CDR3 is made up of 15 amino acids. Looked up from germline, CDR1 is MDHEN and CDR2 is SYDVKM.

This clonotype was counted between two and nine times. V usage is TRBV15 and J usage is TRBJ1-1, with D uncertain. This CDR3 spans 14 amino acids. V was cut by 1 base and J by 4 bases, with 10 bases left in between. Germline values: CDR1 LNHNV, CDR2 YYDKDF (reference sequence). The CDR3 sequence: CATSRVLVPTEAFF. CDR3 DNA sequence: TGTGCCACCAGCAGAGTCCTCGTGCCCACTGAAGCTTTCTTT.

The CDR3 sequence is CASSFGTDGQPQHF. The CDR3 DNA reads TGTGCCAGCAGCTTTGGGACAGATGGTCAGCCCCAGCATTTT. The chain is built from TRBV7-9 and TRBJ1-5; 7 bases match TRBD1. Germline V CDR1 and CDR2: SEHNR, FQNEAQ (reference sequence). CDR3 length: 14 residues. J lost 6 bases, V lost 3 bases, and 5 bases had no gene match.

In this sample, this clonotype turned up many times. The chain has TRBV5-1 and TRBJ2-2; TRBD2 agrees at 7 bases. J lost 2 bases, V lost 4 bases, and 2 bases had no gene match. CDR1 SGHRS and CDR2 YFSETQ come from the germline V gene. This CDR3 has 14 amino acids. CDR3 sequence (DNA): TGCGCCAGCAGCGCGGGGGACAACACCGGGGAGCTGTTTTTT. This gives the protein CASSAGDNTGELFF.

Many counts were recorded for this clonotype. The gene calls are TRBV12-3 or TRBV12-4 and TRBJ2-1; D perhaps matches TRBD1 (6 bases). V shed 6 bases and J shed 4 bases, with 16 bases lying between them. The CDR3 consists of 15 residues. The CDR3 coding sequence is TGTGCCAGCAGACCAGGGGACGCCGGGTACAATGAGCAGTTCTTC. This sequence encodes CASRPGDAGYNEQFF.

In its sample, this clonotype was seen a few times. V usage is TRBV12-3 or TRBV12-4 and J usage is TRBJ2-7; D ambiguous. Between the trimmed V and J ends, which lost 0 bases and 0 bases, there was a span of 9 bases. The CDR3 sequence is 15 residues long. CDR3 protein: CASSLALRYSYEQYF. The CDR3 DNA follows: TGTGCCAGCAGTTTAGCGCTAAGGTACTCCTACGAGCAGTACTTC.